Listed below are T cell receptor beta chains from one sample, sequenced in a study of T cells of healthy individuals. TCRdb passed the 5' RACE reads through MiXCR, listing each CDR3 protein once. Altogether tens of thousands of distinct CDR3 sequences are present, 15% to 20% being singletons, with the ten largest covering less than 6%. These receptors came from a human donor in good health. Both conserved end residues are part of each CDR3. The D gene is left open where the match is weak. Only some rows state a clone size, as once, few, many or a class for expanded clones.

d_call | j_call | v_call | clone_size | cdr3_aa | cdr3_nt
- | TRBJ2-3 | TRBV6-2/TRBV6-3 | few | CASSSGSLTDTQYF | TGTGCCAGCAGCTCCGGGTCCCTCACAGATACGCAGTATTTT
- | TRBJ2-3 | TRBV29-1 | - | CSVAPTGARPDTQYF | TGCAGCGTTGCTCCCACGGGGGCGCGGCCAGATACGCAGTATTTT
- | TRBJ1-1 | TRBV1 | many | CTSRGHLNTEAFF | TGCACCAGCAGGGGACATCTGAACACTGAAGCTTTCTTT
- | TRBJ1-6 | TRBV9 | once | CASSRSGPNNSPLHF | TGTGCCAGCAGTCGATCGGGGCCGAATAATTCACCCCTCCACTTT
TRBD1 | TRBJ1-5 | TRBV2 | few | CASSTQGATFNQPQHF | TGTGCCAGCAGTACACAGGGGGCGACTTTTAATCAGCCCCAGCATTTT
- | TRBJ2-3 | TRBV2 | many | CASSSNTDTQYF | TGTGCCAGCAGTTCCAATACAGATACGCAGTATTTT
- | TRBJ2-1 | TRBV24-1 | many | CATAPVGGSYNEQFF | TGTGCCACCGCACCGGTGGGCGGCTCCTACAATGAGCAGTTCTTC
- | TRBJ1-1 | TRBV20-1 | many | CSARDLEGSTEAFF | TGCAGTGCTAGAGATCTGGAGGGATCCACTGAAGCTTTCTTT
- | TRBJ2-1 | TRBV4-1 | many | CASSSRQGPSYNEQFF | TGCGCCAGCAGCTCACGACAAGGGCCTTCCTACAATGAGCAGTTCTTC
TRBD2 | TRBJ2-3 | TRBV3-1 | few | CASSQIISGGTRGDTQYF | TGTGCCAGCAGCCAAATTATCAGCGGGGGCACCCGGGGAGATACGCAGTATTTT
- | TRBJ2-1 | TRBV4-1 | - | CASSQGRSHNEQFF | TGCGCCAGCAGCCAAGGACGGTCCCACAATGAGCAGTTCTTC
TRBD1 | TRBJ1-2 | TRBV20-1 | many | CSASRGVYGYTF | TGCAGTGCTAGCAGGGGGGTCTATGGCTACACCTTC